This T cell receptor (beta chain) emerged from a study of shared clonotypes between healthy human individuals. Regarding the study as a whole: Sample collection involved blood only; tissue repertoires are likely different.

V was shortened by 3 bases and J by 6 bases, with 11 bases between the two germline ends. Germline V gene data show CDR1 as SGHRS and CDR2 as YFSETQ. The CDR3 spans 13 residues. Sorted-subset replicate PCR reactions contained roughly 210 ng DNA, corresponding to roughly 29,000 T cell genomes. Authors' processing steps: With immunoSEQ giving junction-only sequences and no quality scores, filtering differed. Clones were read by immunoSEQ multiplex PCR, and TCRdb kept only the in-frame ones, dropping some. That table is the source of V, J and clone size, and D and trimming were worked out from the DNA. The sample lists 2,100,000 or so clones; about 94% were seen once. On this clone: Its antigen remains unknown.

The sample taken for sequencing was naive CD4+ T cells sorted from blood. Subset denoted: CD45RA+ positively selected. This rearrangement joins TRBV5-1 to TRBJ2-3; no reliable D call. The source is a man younger than 30 in good health. In DNA form, the CDR3 reads TGCGCCAGCAGCTCTGACGGTTGGGATACGCAGTATTTT. Protein product: CASSSDGWDTQYF.